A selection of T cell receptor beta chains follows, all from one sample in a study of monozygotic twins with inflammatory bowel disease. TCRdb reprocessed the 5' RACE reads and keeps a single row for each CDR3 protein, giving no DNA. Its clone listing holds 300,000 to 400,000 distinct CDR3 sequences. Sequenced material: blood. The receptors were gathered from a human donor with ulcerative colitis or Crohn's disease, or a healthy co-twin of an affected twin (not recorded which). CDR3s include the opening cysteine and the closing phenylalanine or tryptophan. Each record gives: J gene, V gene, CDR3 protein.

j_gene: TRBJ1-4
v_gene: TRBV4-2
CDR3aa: CASSQEKGYANEKLFF

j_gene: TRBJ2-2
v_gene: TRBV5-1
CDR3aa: CASREIYRIRSGELFF

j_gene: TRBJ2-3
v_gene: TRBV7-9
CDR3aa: CASSLIGGLDTDTQYF

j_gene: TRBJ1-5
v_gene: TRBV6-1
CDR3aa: CASSGSGQGNQPQHF

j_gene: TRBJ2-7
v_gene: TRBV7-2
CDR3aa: CASSFKSSYGEQYF

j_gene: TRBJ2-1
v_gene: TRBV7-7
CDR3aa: CASSPIAGGYNEQFF

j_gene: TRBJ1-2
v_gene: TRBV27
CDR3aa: CASSLNAGVPNYGYTF

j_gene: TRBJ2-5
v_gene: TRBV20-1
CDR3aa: CSAGPPGRQETQYF

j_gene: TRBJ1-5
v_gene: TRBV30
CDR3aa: CAWSPPGRGINQPQHF

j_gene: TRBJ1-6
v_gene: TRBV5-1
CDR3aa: CASSARGGNSPLHF

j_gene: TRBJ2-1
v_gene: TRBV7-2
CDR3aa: CASSLAGGPREQFF

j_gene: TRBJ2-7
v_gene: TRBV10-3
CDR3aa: CAISPLRTDEQYF

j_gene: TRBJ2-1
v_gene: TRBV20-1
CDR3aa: CSARDYRGTEQFF

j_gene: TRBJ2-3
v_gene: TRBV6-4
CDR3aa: CASGDSSGRPTDTQCF

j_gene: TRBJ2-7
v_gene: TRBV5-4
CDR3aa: CASSLWTTPMGEQYF

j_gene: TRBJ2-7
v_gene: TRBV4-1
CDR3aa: CASSYRLGDFSYEQYF

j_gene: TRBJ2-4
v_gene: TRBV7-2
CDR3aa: CASSTTNKNMQYF

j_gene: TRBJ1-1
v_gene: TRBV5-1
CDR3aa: CASSMGQQNTEAFF

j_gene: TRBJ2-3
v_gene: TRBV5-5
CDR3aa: CASSPGLAGGDTQYF

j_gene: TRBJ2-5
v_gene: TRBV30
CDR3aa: CAWNVQGAGETQYF

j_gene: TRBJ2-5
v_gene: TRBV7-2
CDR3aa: CASSRAQAGGEETQYF

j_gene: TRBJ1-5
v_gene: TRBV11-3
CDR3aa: CATESNRIDNQPQHF

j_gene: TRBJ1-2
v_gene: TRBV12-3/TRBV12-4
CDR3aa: CASSGDGFYGYTF

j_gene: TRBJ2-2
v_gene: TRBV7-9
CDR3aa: CASSWSGGPGELFF

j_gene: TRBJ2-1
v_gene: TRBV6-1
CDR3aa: CASSRNHNEQFF

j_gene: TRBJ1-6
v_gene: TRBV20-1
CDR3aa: CSARSGNFDNSPLHF

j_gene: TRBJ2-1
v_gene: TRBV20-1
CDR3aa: CSATTPGGTYNEQFF

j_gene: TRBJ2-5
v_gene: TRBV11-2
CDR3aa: CASSSTGLRETQYF

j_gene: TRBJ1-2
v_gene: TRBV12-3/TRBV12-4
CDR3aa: CASSKQGQRIYGYTF

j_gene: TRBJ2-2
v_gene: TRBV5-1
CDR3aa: CASSLSEGYTGELFF

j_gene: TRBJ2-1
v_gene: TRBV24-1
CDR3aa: CATSNAGTVSYNEQFF

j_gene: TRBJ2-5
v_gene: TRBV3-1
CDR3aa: CASSQDVREETQYF

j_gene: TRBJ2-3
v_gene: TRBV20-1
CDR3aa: CSATSGGTDTQYF

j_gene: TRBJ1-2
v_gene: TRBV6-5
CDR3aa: CASSPGRWGGYTF

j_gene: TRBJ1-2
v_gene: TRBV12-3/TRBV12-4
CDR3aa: CASSSSGYQDGYTF

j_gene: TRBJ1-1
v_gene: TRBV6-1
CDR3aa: CASSTQRTGAYTEAFF

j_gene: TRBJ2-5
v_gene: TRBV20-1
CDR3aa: CSAPTSGGFPETQYF

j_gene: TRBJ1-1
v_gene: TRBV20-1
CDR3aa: CSARLTSGPAVF

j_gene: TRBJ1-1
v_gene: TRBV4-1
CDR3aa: CASSQDPRGRNTEAFF

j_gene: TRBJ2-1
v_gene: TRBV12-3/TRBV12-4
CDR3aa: CASSTPAGGIDNEQFF

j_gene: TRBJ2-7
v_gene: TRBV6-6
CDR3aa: CASNLGGGSEQYF

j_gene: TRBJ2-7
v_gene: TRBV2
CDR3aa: CASRGDPYEQYF

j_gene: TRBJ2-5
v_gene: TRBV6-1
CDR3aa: CASTSGGQGRGETQYF

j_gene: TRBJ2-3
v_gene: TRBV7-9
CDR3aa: CASSLGHSSTDTQYF

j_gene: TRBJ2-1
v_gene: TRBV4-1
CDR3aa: CASSPIWTGGPSGQFF

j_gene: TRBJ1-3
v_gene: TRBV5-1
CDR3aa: CASSLAGVPGNTIYF

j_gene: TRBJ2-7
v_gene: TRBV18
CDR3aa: CASSLTVGSYEQYF

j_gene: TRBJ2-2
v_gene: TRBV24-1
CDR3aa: CATRASNDGELFF

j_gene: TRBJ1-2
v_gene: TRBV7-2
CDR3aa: CASSSGQMGFTHGYTF

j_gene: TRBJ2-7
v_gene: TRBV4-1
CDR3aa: CASSPDGLGSYEQYF

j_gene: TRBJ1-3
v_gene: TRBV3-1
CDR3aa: CASSQARSGYGNTIYF